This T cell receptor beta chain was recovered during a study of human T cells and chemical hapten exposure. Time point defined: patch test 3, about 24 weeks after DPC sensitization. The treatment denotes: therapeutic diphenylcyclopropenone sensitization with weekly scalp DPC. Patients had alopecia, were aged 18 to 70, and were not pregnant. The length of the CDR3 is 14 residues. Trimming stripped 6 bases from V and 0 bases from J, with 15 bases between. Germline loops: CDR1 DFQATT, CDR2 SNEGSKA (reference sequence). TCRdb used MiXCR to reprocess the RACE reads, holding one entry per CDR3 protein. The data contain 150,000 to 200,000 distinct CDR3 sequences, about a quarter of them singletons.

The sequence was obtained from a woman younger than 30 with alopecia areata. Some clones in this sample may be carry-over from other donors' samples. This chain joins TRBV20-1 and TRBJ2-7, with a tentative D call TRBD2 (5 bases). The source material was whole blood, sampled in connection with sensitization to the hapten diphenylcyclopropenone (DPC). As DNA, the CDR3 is TGCAGTGCCCACCGGAGTGGGAGCTCCTACGAGCAGTACTTC. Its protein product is CSAHRSGSSYEQYF.